This is a list of T cell receptor beta chains from one sample in a study of cytomegalovirus exposure and HLA in healthy donors. Profiling relied on immunoSEQ multiplex PCR, and the TCRdb table lists in-frame clones only, not all of them. The table has 110,000 to 150,000 clones, roughly 78% seen once; the top ten hold over 2.5%. Sequenced: PBMCs. The receptors here all came from a female donor in good health and CMV-seronegative. CDR3s include the opening cysteine and the closing phenylalanine or tryptophan. A D gene is named only where the DNA matches it firmly. Size tells how often a clone was seen (once, few, many) or the class of an expanded clone, and some rows leave it out.

V gene,D gene,J gene,clone size,CDR3 protein,CDR3 DNA
TRBV30,NA,TRBJ2-7,NA,CAWSAGAYEQYF,TGTGCCTGGAGCGCAGGGGCCTACGAGCAGTACTTC
TRBV19,NA,TRBJ1-5,few,CASSTILQGSNQPQHF,TGTGCCAGTAGTACTATTTTACAGGGTAGCAATCAGCCCCAGCATTTT
TRBV11-2,TRBD2,TRBJ2-2,NA,CASFGLAGRNTGELFF,TGTGCCAGCTTCGGACTAGCGGGTCGTAACACCGGGGAGCTGTTTTTT
TRBV28,TRBD1,TRBJ1-6,NA,CASSYLGQGILKSPLHF,TGTGCCAGCAGTTACCTGGGACAGGGTATTCTGAAATCACCCCTCCACTTT
TRBV28,NA,TRBJ2-7,NA,CASSYQGRSSYEQYF,TGTGCCAGCAGTTACCAGGGAAGGAGCTCCTACGAGCAGTACTTC
TRBV29-1,NA,TRBJ1-1,NA,CSVAVARVNTEAFF,TGCAGCGTTGCAGTAGCCCGTGTGAACACTGAAGCTTTCTTT
TRBV5-1,NA,TRBJ1-4,NA,CASSLDLQANEKLFF,TGCGCCAGCAGCTTGGACCTCCAGGCTAATGAAAAACTGTTTTTT
TRBV7-2,NA,TRBJ2-7,NA,CASSSGRGTTYEQYF,TGTGCCAGCAGCTCGGGCAGGGGAACGACCTACGAGCAGTACTTC
TRBV19,NA,TRBJ1-1,NA,CASNFRVSNTEAFF,TGTGCCAGCAACTTCAGGGTATCGAACACTGAAGCTTTCTTT
TRBV2,TRBD2,TRBJ2-4,NA,CASSLTSGGKKNIQYF,TGTGCCAGCAGTCTTACTAGCGGGGGGAAAAAAAACATTCAGTACTTC
TRBV5-1,TRBD2,TRBJ2-5,NA,CASSGGLAGTGTQYF,TGCGCCAGCAGCGGGGGACTAGCGGGGACGGGGACCCAGTACTTC
TRBV2,TRBD1,TRBJ1-3,NA,CASRDDRAGNTIYF,TGTGCCAGCAGAGACGACAGGGCCGGAAACACCATATATTTT
TRBV9,NA,TRBJ1-3,NA,CASSVVSGSGNTIYF,TGTGCCAGCAGCGTTGTCTCGGGGTCTGGAAACACCATATATTTT
TRBV23-1,TRBD1,TRBJ2-4,NA,CASEGQGGNIQYF,TGCGCCAGCGAAGGACAGGGGGGAAACATTCAGTACTTC
TRBV7-9,NA,TRBJ2-1,NA,CASRGAASEQFF,TGTGCCAGCAGAGGAGCCGCCTCCGAGCAGTTCTTC
TRBV28,NA,TRBJ1-2,NA,CASSPGFFTRGQGGYTF,TGTGCCAGCAGCCCCGGTTTTTTTACCAGGGGCCAGGGGGGCTACACCTTC
TRBV9,NA,TRBJ2-1,once,CASSVAAKPSNEQFF,TGTGCCAGCAGCGTAGCTGCAAAGCCCTCGAATGAGCAGTTCTTC
TRBV7-6,NA,TRBJ1-2,NA,CASSLGTPGASKEGYPF,TGTGCCAGCAGCTTAGGGACGCCCGGCGCCTCTAAGGAGGGCTACCCCTTC
TRBV27,NA,TRBJ2-4,NA,CASGFGGAGNIQYF,TGTGCCAGCGGGTTTGGGGGCGCAGGGAACATTCAGTACTTC
TRBV2,TRBD1,TRBJ1-6,NA,CASSRTGGRGPPLHF,TGTGCCAGCAGCCGGACAGGGGGCCGGGGGCCACCCCTCCACTTT
TRBV28,NA,TRBJ2-7,NA,CASTFSTRGYEQYF,TGTGCCAGCACCTTTTCGACTAGAGGCTACGAGCAGTACTTC
TRBV6-6,NA,TRBJ1-4,NA,CASSTGNRVNEKLFF,TGTGCCAGCAGTACCGGGAACAGGGTGAATGAAAAACTGTTTTTT
TRBV7-2,NA,TRBJ2-6,once,CASSLKTVGTSGANVLTF,TGTGCCAGCAGCTTAAAGACAGTTGGAACCTCTGGGGCCAACGTCCTGACTTTC
TRBV30,NA,TRBJ2-7,NA,CAWSDIREQYF,TGTGCCTGGAGTGACATAAGAGAGCAGTACTTC
TRBV28,TRBD1,TRBJ1-4,NA,CASSSRDRGRRGEKLFF,TGTGCCAGCAGTTCCAGGGACAGGGGGCGCCGGGGTGAAAAACTGTTTTTT
TRBV30,TRBD2,TRBJ2-7,few,CAWSVFGLAGSEQYF,TGTGCCTGGAGTGTATTCGGACTAGCGGGATCCGAGCAGTACTTC
TRBV12-5,TRBD1,TRBJ1-1,NA,CASGLLSGQGTEAFF,TGTGCTAGTGGTTTGCTATCGGGACAGGGTACTGAAGCTTTCTTT
TRBV19,TRBD1,TRBJ1-4,NA,CASSPRDRGRNEKLFF,TGTGCCAGTAGCCCCCGGGACAGGGGTCGGAATGAAAAACTGTTTTTT
TRBV30,NA,TRBJ1-2,NA,CAWSVGGANYGYTF,TGTGCCTGGAGTGTTGGGGGGGCGAACTATGGCTACACCTTC
TRBV5-1,NA,TRBJ1-1,few,CASSSNTEAFF,TGCGCCAGCAGCAGCAACACTGAAGCTTTCTTT
TRBV5-1,TRBD1,TRBJ2-2,NA,CASSSRTGGTGELFF,TGCGCCAGCAGCTCCAGGACAGGGGGCACCGGGGAGCTGTTTTTT
TRBV14,NA,TRBJ1-2,NA,CASSQLGEGEYGYTF,TGTGCCAGCAGCCAACTCGGAGAGGGGGAGTATGGCTACACCTTC
TRBV7-8,TRBD1,TRBJ2-3,NA,CASSWGPGTGFSDTQYF,TGTGCCAGCAGCTGGGGGCCCGGGACAGGATTTTCTGATACGCAGTATTTT
TRBV30,TRBD2,TRBJ2-5,NA,CAWTAGTSVFVTQYF,TGTGCCTGGACCGCCGGGACTAGCGTTTTCGTGACCCAGTACTTC
TRBV5-1,NA,TRBJ1-4,NA,CASSTRPGGNEKLFF,TGCGCCAGCAGCACAAGACCGGGAGGGAATGAAAAACTGTTTTTT
TRBV14,NA,TRBJ2-6,NA,CASSPGQVASGANVLTF,NA
TRBV5-1,TRBD1,TRBJ1-2,NA,CASSFALQGAGGYTF,TGCGCCAGCAGTTTCGCCCTACAGGGGGCGGGGGGCTACACCTTC
TRBV5-1,TRBD1,TRBJ2-2,NA,CASSLLGGQGNTGELFF,TGCGCCAGCAGCCTCCTAGGTGGACAGGGGAACACCGGGGAGCTGTTTTTT
TRBV10-3,NA,TRBJ1-1,NA,CAISWTGENTEAFF,TGTGCCATCTCCTGGACGGGGGAGAACACTGAAGCTTTCTTT
TRBV29-1,NA,TRBJ2-7,NA,CSVVQGFGEQYF,TGCAGCGTTGTACAGGGTTTTGGAGAGCAGTACTTC
TRBV11-2,NA,TRBJ1-1,NA,CASSPKTEAFF,TGTGCCAGCAGCCCTAAGACTGAAGCTTTCTTT
TRBV15,NA,TRBJ1-1,NA,CATSRGTNTEAFF,TGTGCCACCAGCAGAGGGACTAACACTGAAGCTTTCTTT
TRBV10-3,TRBD1,TRBJ1-1,few,CAIRKQGYNTEAFF,TGTGCCATCAGAAAACAGGGGTACAACACTGAAGCTTTCTTT
TRBV29-1,NA,TRBJ2-3,NA,CSVVGGLVGTDTQYF,TGCAGCGTTGTCGGGGGGCTAGTGGGGACAGATACGCAGTATTTT
TRBV27,NA,TRBJ1-1,NA,CASSSSYREHFF,TGTGCCAGCAGTTCCTCTTACAGGGAGCATTTCTTT
TRBV9,NA,TRBJ1-1,NA,CASSVGSGRAFF,TGTGCCAGCAGCGTAGGTTCAGGGCGAGCTTTCTTT
TRBV5-4,TRBD2,TRBJ2-1,NA,CASSSRYAGGRNNEQFF,TGTGCCAGCAGCTCAAGGTACGCGGGAGGCCGTAACAATGAGCAGTTCTTC
TRBV4-2,TRBD2,TRBJ2-3,NA,CASSQDRASGKTDTQYF,TGTGCCAGCAGCCAAGATCGGGCTAGCGGGAAAACAGATACGCAGTATTTT
TRBV5-1,NA,TRBJ2-3,NA,CASSPSEGTQYF,TGCGCCAGCAGCCCGTCAGAGGGTACGCAGTATTTT
TRBV4-1,NA,TRBJ1-2,NA,CASSQEPLERKSYGYTF,TGCGCCAGCAGCCAAGAACCCCTAGAACGGAAATCCTATGGCTACACCTTC
TRBV30,TRBD1,TRBJ1-1,few,CAWSASQGNRNTEAFF,TGTGCCTGGAGTGCCTCACAGGGGAACAGGAACACTGAAGCTTTCTTT
TRBV27,NA,TRBJ2-7,NA,CASPVPQGQRSPRAYEQYF,TGTGCCAGCCCCGTCCCGCAGGGACAAAGGTCCCCCAGAGCCTACGAGCAGTACTTC
TRBV10-1,TRBD1,TRBJ2-3,NA,CASSVGQLVTDTQYF,TGCGCCAGCAGTGTGGGACAGCTGGTAACAGATACGCAGTATTTT
TRBV21-1,NA,TRBJ1-1,NA,CASSTGTGGNTEAFF,TGTGCCAGCAGCACCGGGACAGGGGGAAACACTGAAGCTTTCTTT
TRBV2,NA,TRBJ2-5,NA,CASSALRVQETQYF,TGTGCCAGCAGTGCACTACGAGTCCAAGAGACCCAGTACTTC
TRBV5-1,TRBD2,TRBJ2-7,NA,CASSGGGGVTYEQYF,TGCGCCAGCAGCGGGGGCGGGGGGGTCACCTACGAGCAGTACTTC
TRBV2,TRBD1,TRBJ1-2,NA,CASSRTGTGDGYTF,TGTGCCAGCAGTCGTACCGGGACAGGGGATGGCTACACCTTC
TRBV2,NA,TRBJ2-3,NA,CASSVGASADTQYF,TGTGCCAGCAGTGTGGGGGCCTCGGCAGATACGCAGTATTTT
TRBV29-1,TRBD1,TRBJ1-3,NA,CSAMDRGFSGNTIYF,TGCAGCGCCATGGACAGGGGGTTCTCTGGAAACACCATATATTTT